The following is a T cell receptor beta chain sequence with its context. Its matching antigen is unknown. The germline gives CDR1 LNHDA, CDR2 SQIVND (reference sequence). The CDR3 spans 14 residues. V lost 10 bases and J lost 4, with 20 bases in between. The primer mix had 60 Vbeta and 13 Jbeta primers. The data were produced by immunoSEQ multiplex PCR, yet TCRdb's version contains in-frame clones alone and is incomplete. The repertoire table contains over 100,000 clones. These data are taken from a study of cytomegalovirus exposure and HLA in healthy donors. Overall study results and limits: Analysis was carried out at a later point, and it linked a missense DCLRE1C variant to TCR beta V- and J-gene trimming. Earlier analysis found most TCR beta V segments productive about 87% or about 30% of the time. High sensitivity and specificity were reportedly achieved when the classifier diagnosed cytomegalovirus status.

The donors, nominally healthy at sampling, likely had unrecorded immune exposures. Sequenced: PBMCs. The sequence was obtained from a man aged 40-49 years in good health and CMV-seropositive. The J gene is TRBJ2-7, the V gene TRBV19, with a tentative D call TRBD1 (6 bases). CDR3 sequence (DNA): TGTGCCACCAACCCACAGGGACGGCCTTACGAGCAGTACTTC. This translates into CATNPQGRPYEQYF.